The next 4 T cell receptor beta chains were all read from a single sample in a study of blood T cell repertoires in COVID-19. Using immunoSEQ multiplex PCR, the repertoire was profiled, and TCRdb retains in-frame clones only, with some absent. The sample includes about 380,000 clones, roughly 90% of them seen just once. The sample was peripheral blood. These receptors were collected from a man aged 35-49 years with acute or convalescent COVID-19.

The J gene is TRBJ1-6, the V gene TRBV9; no firm D call. Trimming shortened V by 3 bases and J by 11 bases, and 18 bases separated the two germline ends. Germline lookup yields CDR1 SGDLS and CDR2 YYNGEE. This CDR3 contains 15 residues. The CDR3 DNA sequence: TGTGCCAGCAGCGCTCCGGGAGAAGGGTTGCCACCCCTCCACTTT. This encodes CASSAPGEGLPPLHF.

As to this clone: It is unclear where the CDR3 begins or ends on the DNA, so no DNA is shown, and the CDR3 is as TCRdb lists it. The chain joins TRBV5-1 to TRBJ1-3; TRBD1, the D gene given by the table, was not confirmed from the DNA. CDR1 and CDR2 from the germline V gene are SGHRS and YFSETQ. The CDR3 comprises 13 residues, both ends counted. The CDR3 loop reads CASSFGQGNTIYF.

Remarks on this clone: Within the sample, other DNA sequences also encode this same CDR3. The chain couples TRBV5-1 to TRBJ1-1; TRBD1 matches at 10 bases. Germline-derived CDR1 and CDR2 are SGHRS and YFSETQ. Trimming at V came to 0 bases and at J to 5 bases, leaving 4 bases not matched to a gene. This CDR3 has 15 amino acids. CDR3 residues: CASSLGQGAGTEAFF. The DNA for the CDR3 is TGCGCCAGCAGCTTGGGACAGGGGGCAGGTACTGAAGCTTTCTTT.

Concerning this clone: At the DNA level, this CDR3 is encoded by other sequences in the same sample as well. V usage is TRBV18 and J usage is TRBJ2-5; 7 bases are shared with TRBD2. The CDR3 consists of 13 residues. The V and J ends lost 2 bases and 3 bases, in that order; junction bases with no gene match: 0. The germline V gene has CDR1 KGHSH and CDR2 LQKENI. For the CDR3, the DNA is TGTGCCAGCTCACCAAGCGGGGAAGAGACCCAGTACTTC. Translating gives CASSPSGEETQYF.